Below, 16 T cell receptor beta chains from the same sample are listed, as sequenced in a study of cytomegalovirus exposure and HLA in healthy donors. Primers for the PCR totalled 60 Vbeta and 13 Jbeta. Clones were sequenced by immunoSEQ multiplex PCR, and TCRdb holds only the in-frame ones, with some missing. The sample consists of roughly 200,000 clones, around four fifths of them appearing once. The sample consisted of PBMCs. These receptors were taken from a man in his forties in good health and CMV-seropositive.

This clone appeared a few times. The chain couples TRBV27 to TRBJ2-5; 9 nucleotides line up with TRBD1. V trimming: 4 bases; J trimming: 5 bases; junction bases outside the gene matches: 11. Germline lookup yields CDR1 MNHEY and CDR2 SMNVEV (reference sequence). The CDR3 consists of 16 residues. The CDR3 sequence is CASSYRQGDPGETQYF. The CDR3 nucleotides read TGTGCCAGCAGTTACCGACAGGGGGACCCCGGGGAGACCCAGTACTTC.

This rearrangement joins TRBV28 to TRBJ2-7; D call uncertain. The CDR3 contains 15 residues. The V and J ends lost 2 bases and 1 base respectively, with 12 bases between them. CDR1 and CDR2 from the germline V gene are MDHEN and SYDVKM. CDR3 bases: TGTGCCAGCAGTTTAGCTACCACCGTGTCCTACGAGCAGTACTTC. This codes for CASSLATTVSYEQYF. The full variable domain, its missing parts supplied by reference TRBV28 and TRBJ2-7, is DVKVTQSSRYLVKRTGEKVFLECVQDMDHENMFWYRQDPGLGLRLIYFSYDVKMKEKGDIPEGYSVSREKKERFSLILESASTNQTSMYLCASSLATTVSYEQYFGPGTRLTVT.

Here the CDR3 reads CSVEQGYGANVLTF. CDR3 sequence (DNA): TGCAGCGTCGAACAGGGTTACGGGGCCAACGTCCTGACTTTC. The chain joins TRBV29-1 to TRBJ2-6, with D perhaps matching TRBD1 (6 bases). Germline V CDR1 and CDR2: SQVTM, ANQGSEA. V shed 6 bases and J shed 4 bases, with 13 bases lying between them. This CDR3 contains 14 residues.

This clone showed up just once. CDR3 coding DNA: TGTGCCAGCAGCTTAAAAGGGGAAACTGAAGCTTTCTTT. Protein sequence: CASSLKGETEAFF. The chain combines TRBV7-9 with TRBJ1-1, with a tentative D call TRBD1 (5 bases). The V gene lost 2 bases and the J gene lost 5 bases, with 9 bases spanning the gap. The CDR3 spans 13 residues. In germline, CDR1 is SEHNR, CDR2 FQNEAQ (reference sequence). Complete variable domain (other parts from reference TRBV7-9 and TRBJ1-1): DTGVSQNPRHKITKRGQNVTFRCDPISEHNRLYWYRQTLGQGPEFLTYFQNEAQLEKSRLLSDRFSAERPKGSFSTLEIQRTEQGDSAMYLCASSLKGETEAFFGQGTRLTVV.

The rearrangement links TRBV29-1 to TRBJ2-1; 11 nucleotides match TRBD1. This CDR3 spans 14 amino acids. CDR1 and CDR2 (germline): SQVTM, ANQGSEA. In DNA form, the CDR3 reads TGCTCGGTTGGGGACAGGGGGGCAGACAATGAGCAGTTCTTC. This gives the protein CSVGDRGADNEQFF.

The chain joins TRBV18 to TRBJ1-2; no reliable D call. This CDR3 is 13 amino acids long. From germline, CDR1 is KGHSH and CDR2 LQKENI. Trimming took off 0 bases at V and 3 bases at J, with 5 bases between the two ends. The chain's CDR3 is CASSPPVDYGYTF. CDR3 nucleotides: TGTGCCAGCTCACCACCAGTAGACTATGGCTACACCTTC.

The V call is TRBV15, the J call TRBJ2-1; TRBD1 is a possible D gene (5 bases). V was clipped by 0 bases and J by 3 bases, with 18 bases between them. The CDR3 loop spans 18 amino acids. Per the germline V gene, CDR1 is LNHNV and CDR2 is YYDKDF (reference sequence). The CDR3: CATSRDLLPRVLYNEQFF. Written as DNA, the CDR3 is TGTGCCACCAGCAGAGATCTCCTACCCAGGGTACTCTACAATGAGCAGTTCTTC.

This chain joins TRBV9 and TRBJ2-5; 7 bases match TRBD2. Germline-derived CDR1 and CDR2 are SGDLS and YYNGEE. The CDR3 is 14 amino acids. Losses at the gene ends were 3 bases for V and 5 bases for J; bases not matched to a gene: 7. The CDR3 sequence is CASSASGGRETQYF. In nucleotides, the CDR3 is TGTGCCAGCAGCGCCTCGGGAGGCCGGGAGACCCAGTACTTC.

CDR3 DNA sequence: TGTGCCAGCAGTCCTAGCGGGAGCTACGAGCAGTACTTC. It translates to CASSPSGSYEQYF. V usage is TRBV6-1 and J usage is TRBJ2-7; TRBD2 matches 10 bases. The ends lost 5 bases at V and 3 bases at J; junction bases unmatched: 1. Germline loops: CDR1 MNHNS, CDR2 SASEGT. This CDR3 has 13 amino acids.

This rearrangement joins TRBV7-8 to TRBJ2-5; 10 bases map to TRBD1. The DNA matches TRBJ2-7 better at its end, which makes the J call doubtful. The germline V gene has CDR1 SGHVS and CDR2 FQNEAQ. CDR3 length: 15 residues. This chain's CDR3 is CASSFWTGGSYEQYF. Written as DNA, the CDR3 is TGTGCCAGCAGCTTTTGGACAGGGGGGTCCTACGAGCAGTACTTC.

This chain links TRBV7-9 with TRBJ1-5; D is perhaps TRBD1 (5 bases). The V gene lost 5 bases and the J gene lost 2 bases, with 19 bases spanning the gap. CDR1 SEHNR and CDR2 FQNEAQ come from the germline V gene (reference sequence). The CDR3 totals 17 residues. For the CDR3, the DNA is TGTGCCAGCAGCCGCTTTATTATAGGGGCCCGCAATCAGCCCCAGCATTTT. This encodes CASSRFIIGARNQPQHF.

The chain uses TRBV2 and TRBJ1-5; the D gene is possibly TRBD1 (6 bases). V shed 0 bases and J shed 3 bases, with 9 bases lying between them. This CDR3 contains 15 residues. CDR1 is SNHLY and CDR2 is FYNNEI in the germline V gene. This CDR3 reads CASSEARGDNQPQHF. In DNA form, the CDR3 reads TGTGCCAGCAGTGAAGCCAGGGGCGACAATCAGCCCCAGCATTTT.

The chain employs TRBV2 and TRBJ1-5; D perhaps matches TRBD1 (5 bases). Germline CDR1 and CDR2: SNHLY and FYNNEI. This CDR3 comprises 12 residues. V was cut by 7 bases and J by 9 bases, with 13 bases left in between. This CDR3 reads CASTTTGTPQHF. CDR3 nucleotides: TGTGCCAGCACCACCACAGGAACGCCCCAGCATTTT.

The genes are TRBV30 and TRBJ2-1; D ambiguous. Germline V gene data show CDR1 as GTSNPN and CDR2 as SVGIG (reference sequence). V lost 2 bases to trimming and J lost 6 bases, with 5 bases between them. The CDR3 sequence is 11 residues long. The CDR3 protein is CAWSSPNEQFF. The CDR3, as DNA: TGTGCCTGGAGTAGCCCCAATGAGCAGTTCTTC.

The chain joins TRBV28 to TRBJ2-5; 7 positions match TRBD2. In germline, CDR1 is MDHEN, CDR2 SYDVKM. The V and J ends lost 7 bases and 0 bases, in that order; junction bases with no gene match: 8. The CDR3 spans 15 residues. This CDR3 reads CASTPGRADQETQYF. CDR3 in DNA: TGTGCCAGCACCCCGGGGAGGGCCGACCAAGAGACCCAGTACTTC.

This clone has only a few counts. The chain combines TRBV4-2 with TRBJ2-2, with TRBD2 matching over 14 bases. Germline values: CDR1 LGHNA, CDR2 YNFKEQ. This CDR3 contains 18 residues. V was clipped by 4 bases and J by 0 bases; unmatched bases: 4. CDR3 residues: CASSPEGLAGANTGELFF. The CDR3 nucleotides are TGTGCCAGCAGCCCAGAGGGACTAGCGGGGGCGAACACCGGGGAGCTGTTTTTT.